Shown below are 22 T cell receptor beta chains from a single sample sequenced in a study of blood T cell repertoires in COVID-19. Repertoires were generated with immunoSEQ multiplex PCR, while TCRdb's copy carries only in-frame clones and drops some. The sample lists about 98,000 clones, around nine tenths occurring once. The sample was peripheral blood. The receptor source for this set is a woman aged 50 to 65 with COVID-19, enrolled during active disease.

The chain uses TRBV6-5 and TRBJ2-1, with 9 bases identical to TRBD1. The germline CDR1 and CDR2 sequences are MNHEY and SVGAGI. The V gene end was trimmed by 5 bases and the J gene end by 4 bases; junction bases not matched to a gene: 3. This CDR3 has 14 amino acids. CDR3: CASSPQGAYNEQFF. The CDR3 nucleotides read TGTGCCAGCAGTCCACAGGGGGCTTACAATGAGCAGTTCTTC.

In DNA, the CDR3 is TGTGCCAGCAGTTCGGGACAGCGATTTCCCTACGAGCAGTACTTC. Its translation is CASSSGQRFPYEQYF. The chain joins TRBV27 to TRBJ2-7; 7 positions agree with TRBD1. V lost 4 bases and J lost 2; bases outside the gene matches: 8. Per the germline V gene, CDR1 is MNHEY and CDR2 is SMNVEV (reference sequence). CDR3 length: 15 residues.

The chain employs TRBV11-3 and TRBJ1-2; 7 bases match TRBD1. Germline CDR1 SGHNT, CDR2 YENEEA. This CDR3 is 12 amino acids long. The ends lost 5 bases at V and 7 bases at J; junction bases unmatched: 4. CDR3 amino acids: CASSVGQSGYTF. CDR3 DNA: TGTGCCAGCAGCGTGGGACAGAGTGGCTACACCTTC.

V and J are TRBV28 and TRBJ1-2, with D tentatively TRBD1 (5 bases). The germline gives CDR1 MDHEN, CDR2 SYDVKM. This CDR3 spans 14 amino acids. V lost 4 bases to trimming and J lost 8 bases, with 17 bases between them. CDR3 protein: CASSWGGGRWGYTF. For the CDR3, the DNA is TGTGCCAGCAGTTGGGGCGGGGGAAGGTGGGGCTACACCTTC.

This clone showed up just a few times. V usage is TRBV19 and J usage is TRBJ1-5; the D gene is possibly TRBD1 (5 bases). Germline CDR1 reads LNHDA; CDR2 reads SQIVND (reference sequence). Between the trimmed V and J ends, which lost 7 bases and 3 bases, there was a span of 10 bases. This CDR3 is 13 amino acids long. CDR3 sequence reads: CASTLQANQPQHF. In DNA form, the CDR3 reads TGTGCCAGTACCCTACAGGCCAATCAGCCCCAGCATTTT.

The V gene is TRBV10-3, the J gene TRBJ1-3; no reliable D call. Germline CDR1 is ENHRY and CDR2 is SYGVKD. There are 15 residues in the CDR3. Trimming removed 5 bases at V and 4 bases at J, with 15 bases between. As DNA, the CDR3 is TGTGCCATCAGTAGCGATAATTTCTCGGGAAACACCATATATTTT. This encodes CAISSDNFSGNTIYF.

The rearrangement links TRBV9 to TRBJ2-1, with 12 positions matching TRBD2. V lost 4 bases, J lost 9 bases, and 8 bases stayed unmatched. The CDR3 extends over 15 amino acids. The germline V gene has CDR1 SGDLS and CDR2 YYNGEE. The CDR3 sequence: CASSYGLAGMGEQFF. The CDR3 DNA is TGTGCCAGCAGCTATGGACTAGCGGGGATGGGTGAGCAGTTCTTC.

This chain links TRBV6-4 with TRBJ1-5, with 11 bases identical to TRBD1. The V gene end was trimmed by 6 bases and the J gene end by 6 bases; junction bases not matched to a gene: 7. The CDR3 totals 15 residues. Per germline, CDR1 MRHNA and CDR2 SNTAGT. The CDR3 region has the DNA TGTGCCAGCAGGGACAGGGGGCGCGAGTCTCAGCCCCAGCATTTT. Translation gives CASRDRGRESQPQHF.

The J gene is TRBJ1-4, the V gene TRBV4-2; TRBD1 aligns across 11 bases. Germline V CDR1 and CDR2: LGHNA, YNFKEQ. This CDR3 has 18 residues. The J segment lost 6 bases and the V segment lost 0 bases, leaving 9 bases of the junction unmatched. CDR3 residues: CASSQDPRGGQGDEKLFF. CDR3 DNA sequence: TGTGCCAGCAGCCAAGATCCCCGGGGGGGACAGGGGGATGAAAAACTGTTTTTT.

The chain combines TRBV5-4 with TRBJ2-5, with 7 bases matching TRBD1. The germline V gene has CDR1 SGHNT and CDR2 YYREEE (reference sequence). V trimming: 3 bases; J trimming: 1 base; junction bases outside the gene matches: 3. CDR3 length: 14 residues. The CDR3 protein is CASSSRDSQETQYF. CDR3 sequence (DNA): TGTGCCAGCAGCTCCAGGGACAGCCAAGAGACCCAGTACTTC. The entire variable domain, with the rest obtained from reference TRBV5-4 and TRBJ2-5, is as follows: ETGVTQSPTHLIKTRGQQVTLRCSSQSGHNTVSWYQQALGQGPQFIFQYYREEENGRGNFPPRFSGLQFPNYSSELNVNALELDDSALYLCASSSRDSQETQYFGPGTRLLVL.

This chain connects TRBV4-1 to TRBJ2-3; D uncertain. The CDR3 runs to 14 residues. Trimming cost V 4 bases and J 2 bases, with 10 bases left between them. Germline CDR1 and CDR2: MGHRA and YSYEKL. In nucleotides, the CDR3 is TGCGCCAGCAGCCTTGTAGTCTTCACAGATACGCAGTATTTT. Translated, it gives CASSLVVFTDTQYF.

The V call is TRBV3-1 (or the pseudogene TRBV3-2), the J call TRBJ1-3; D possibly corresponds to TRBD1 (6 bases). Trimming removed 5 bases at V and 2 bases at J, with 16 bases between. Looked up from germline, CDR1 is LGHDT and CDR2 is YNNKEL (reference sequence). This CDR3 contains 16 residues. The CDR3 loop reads CASSKWGQRPGNTIYF. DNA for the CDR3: TGTGCCAGCAGCAAGTGGGGGCAGAGACCTGGAAACACCATATATTTT.

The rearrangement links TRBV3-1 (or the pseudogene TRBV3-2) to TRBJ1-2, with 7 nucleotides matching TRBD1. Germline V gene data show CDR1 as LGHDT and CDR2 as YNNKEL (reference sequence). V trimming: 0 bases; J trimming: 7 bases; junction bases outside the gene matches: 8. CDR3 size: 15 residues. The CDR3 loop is CASSQDLTGETGYTF. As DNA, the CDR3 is TGTGCCAGCAGCCAAGATCTTACAGGGGAAACTGGCTACACCTTC.

This CDR3 reads CSVGRTPNTEAFF. The CDR3 nucleotides read TGCAGCGTTGGACGGACTCCGAACACTGAAGCTTTCTTT. The rearrangement links TRBV29-1 to TRBJ1-1, with D unresolved. CDR1 is SQVTM, CDR2 ANQGSEA, per germline. Trimming cost V 4 bases and J 1 base, with 10 bases left between them. This CDR3 region has 13 residues.

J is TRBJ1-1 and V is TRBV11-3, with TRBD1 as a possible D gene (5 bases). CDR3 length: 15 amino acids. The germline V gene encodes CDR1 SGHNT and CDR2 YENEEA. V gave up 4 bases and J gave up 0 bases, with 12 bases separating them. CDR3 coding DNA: TGTGCCAGCAGCTGGGAAGGGACTATGAACACTGAAGCTTTCTTT. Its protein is CASSWEGTMNTEAFF.

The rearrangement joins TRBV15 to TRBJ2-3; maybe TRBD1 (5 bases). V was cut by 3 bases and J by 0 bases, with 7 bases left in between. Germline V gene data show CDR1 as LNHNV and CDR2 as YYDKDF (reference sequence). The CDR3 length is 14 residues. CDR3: CATSSRESTDTQYF. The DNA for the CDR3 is TGTGCCACCAGCAGCAGGGAAAGCACAGATACGCAGTATTTT.

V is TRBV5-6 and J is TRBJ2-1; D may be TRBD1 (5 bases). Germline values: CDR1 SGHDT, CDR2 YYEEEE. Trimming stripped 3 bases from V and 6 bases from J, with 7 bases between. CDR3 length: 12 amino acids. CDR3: CASSSQVNEQFF. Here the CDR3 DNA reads TGTGCCAGCAGCTCACAGGTCAATGAGCAGTTCTTC.

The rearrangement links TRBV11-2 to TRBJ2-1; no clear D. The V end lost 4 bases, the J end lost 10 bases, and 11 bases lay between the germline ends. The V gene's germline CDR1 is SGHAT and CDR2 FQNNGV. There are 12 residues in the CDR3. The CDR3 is CASSSGPREQFF. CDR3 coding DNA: TGTGCCAGCAGCTCCGGTCCCCGGGAGCAGTTCTTC.

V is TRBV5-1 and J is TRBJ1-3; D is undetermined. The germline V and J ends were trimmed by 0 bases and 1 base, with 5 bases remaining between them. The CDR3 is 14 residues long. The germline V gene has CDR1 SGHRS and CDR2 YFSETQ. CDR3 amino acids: CASSLDLSGNTIYF. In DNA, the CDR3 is TGCGCCAGCAGCTTGGATCTATCTGGAAACACCATATATTTT.

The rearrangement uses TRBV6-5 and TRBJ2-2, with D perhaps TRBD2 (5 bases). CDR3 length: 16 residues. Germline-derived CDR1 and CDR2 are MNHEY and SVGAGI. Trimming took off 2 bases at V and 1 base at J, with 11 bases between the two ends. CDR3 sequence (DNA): TGTGCCAGCAGTTACGAGGGTAACTGGAACACCGGGGAGCTGTTTTTT. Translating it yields CASSYEGNWNTGELFF.

This CDR3 reads CAAKPGQVNTGELFF. For the CDR3, the DNA is TGTGCCGCGAAACCTGGACAGGTGAACACCGGGGAGCTGTTTTTT. J is TRBJ2-2 and V is TRBV19, with 7 bases lining up with TRBD1. There are 15 residues in the CDR3. V dropped 11 bases and J dropped 1; count of bases not matched to a gene: 10. Per germline, CDR1 LNHDA and CDR2 SQIVND (reference sequence).

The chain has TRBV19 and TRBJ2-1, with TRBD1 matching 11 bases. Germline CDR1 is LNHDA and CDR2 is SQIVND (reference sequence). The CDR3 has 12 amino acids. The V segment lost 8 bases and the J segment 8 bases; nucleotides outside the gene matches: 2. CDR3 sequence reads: CASGTGGDEQFF. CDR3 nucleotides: TGTGCCAGTGGGACAGGGGGGGATGAGCAGTTCTTC.